The entry below gives a single T cell receptor beta chain sequence along with its context. Its target is unknown. These data originate in a study of long-term antiretroviral therapy in people with HIV. Overall study results and limits: Therapy changes, viral resistance and ART adherence were not documented in the available data. Older ART regimens may have been in use when blood was drawn between the mid-2000s and the late 2010s. Repertoires looked antigen-experienced, with only a slight naive shift after ART. Clones showing expansion before ART dominated the repertoire at all time points.

Per the germline V gene, CDR1 is MNHNY and CDR2 is SVGAGI (reference sequence). Trimming shortened V by 0 bases and J by 5 bases, and 14 bases separated the two germline ends. The CDR3 is made up of 15 amino acids. The run of the v3.0 immunoSEQ assay was at survey level. The protocol was immunoSEQ multiplex PCR, while the TCRdb copy is restricted to in-frame clones and leaves out a portion. This table has under 30,000 clones, about 76% appearing once. The clonotype was recovered from a woman under 30 with HIV. The genes are TRBV6-6 and TRBJ2-7, with D possibly matching TRBD2 (6 bases). The specimen comprised unsorted PBMCs, sampled at the start of antiretroviral therapy, before treatment. CDR3 protein: CASSYSGGRPNEQYF. DNA of the CDR3: TGTGCCAGCAGTTACTCGGGAGGCAGGCCCAACGAGCAGTACTTC.